The present TCR beta chain was sequenced within a study of regulatory T cells in long-lasting Graves disease (dated by TCRdb to the early 2020s). In terms of the full investigation: Persistent Graves' disease was defined as antithyroid drug treatment for over 5 years with persistently positive TSH receptor autoantibodies. Persistent Graves' disease patients were compared with newly diagnosed Graves' disease patients by peripheral blood TCR sequencing and RNA sequencing. The study took place in China and was registered as a clinical trial. A total of around 35 samples were covered by TCR sequencing, comprising approximately 13 persistent and around 20 newly diagnosed Graves' disease patients. On average, persistent Graves' disease patients in the clinical cohort had been on antithyroid drugs for approximately ten years.

The time point label of this sample denotes: persistent/refractory GD, antithyroid drugs over 5 years with positive TRAb. RNA was extracted from PBMCs in TRIzol for both TCR sequencing and RNA sequencing. The diagnosis of Graves' disease was made according to American Thyroid Association guidelines. Patients were recruited from an endocrinology department in Xi'an, China. Each patient gave about 8.1 milliliters of peripheral blood, collected in an EDTA anticoagulant tube. Ficoll Paque Plus density gradient separation was used to isolate PBMCs, and no further T cell sorting was performed. RNA quality was checked with an Agilent 2100 Bioanalyzer and agarose gel, and concentration with a NanoDrop 2000. The protocol used for the library was multiplex PCR. Sequenced using an Illumina HiSeq 4000. CDR3 regions were amplified by Arm-PCR with iRepertoire HTBI primers to construct TCR beta libraries. Before sequencing, the PCR products went through gel purification. Under the source paper's analysis protocol: Gene usage analysis of CDR3 amino acid clonotypes used the approximately 62 TRBV and 14 to 15 TRBJ segments found across samples. COPE and FqMerger were used to merge filtered high-quality paired reads into contigs. BLAST was used to align contigs to IMGT TRBV, TRBD and TRBJ reference genes, with CDR3 defined following IMGT. Highly expanded clones were defined as clonotypes with a frequency above 0.1%. Shannon entropy was used to measure repertoire diversity, and the Gini coefficient was used to measure V-J evenness. Public clonotypes were defined as clonotypes shared by more than one individual. Using fastp at Q25 and MiXCR, TCRdb reprocessed the public reads and kept productive beta chains. Every CDR3 protein is listed once, alongside the most common genes and DNA of its rows. These V and J calls originate from TCRdb's pipeline instead of the authors' own analysis. The sample has hundreds of thousands of distinct CDR3 sequences on record, around 20% of them singletons. About 13% of the sample comes from the top ten.

A word on this clonotype: Its antigen is not yet known. Qualities for individual bases were not recorded, and no much larger clone is one base off.

Overall study results and their limits: Persistent Graves' disease patients showed lower TCR Shannon entropy and fewer highly expanded clones than newly diagnosed patients, suggesting clonal expansion. More public clonotypes were shared among persistent patients (roughly 2,900) than among newly diagnosed patients (more than 900). Because the primary lesion, thyroid tissue, could not be accessed, the study looked at peripheral blood alone. Only the TCR beta chain was sequenced and analyzed. The authors acknowledged the small sample size as a limitation that may reduce accuracy. TRBV28, TRBJ1-2 and TRBJ2-5 were preferentially used in persistent disease, while TRBV20-1 and TRBJ2-1 were favored in newly diagnosed disease.

From the germline V gene, CDR1 is SQVTM and CDR2 is ANQGSEA. The V and J ends are trimmed by 6 bases and 0 bases, leaving 17 bases between them. CDR3 length: 15 amino acids, cysteine to phenylalanine. Solely the CDR3 DNA is kept, with 45 bases framed from the first base. This TCR came from a female donor with Graves disease. Specimen: peripheral blood mononuclear cells (PBMCs), collected when the disease was refractory, from a patient treated with antithyroid drugs. The sequence links TRBV29-1 to TRBJ1-2, and possibly TRBD1, on 6 matching bases. This receptor carries the CDR3 CSVDPQGRANYGYTF. The nucleotides are TGCAGCGTGGACCCTCAGGGGCGAGCTAACTATGGCTACACCTTC.